A selection of T cell receptor beta chains follows, all from one sample in a study of cytomegalovirus exposure and HLA in healthy donors. The protocol was immunoSEQ multiplex PCR, while the TCRdb copy is restricted to in-frame clones and leaves out a portion. The specimen's table records approximately 50,000 clones. The sequenced sample consisted of PBMCs. Receptors were obtained from a woman in her thirties or forties in good health and CMV-seronegative. CDR3s include the opening cysteine and the closing phenylalanine or tryptophan. A D gene is named only where the DNA matches it firmly.

d_gene,v_gene,j_gene,CDR3aa,CDR3nt
NA,TRBV9,TRBJ1-2,CASSVGQAYGYTF,TGTGCCAGCAGCGTCGGTCAGGCCTATGGCTACACCTTC
TRBD2,TRBV19,TRBJ2-7,CASSGGSTGGRYEQYF,TGTGCCAGTTCCGGGGGGTCGACGGGCGGGAGATACGAGCAGTACTTC
NA,TRBV19,TRBJ2-5,CASSMGGIQETQYF,TGTGCCAGTAGTATGGGCGGGATACAAGAGACCCAGTACTTC
NA,TRBV5-1,TRBJ2-5,CASSSSGEFGETQYF,TGCGCCAGCAGCTCCTCAGGGGAATTTGGAGAGACCCAGTACTTC
NA,TRBV30,TRBJ1-1,CAWSRGENTEDFF,TGTGCCTGGAGTCGCGGGGAGAACACTGAAGATTTCTTT
TRBD1,TRBV15,TRBJ1-5,CATSRGTGGVESNQPQHF,TGTGCCACCAGCAGAGGGACAGGGGGGGTGGAGAGCAATCAGCCCCAGCATTTT
NA,TRBV11-1,TRBJ1-1,CASSLTENTEAFF,TGTGCCAGCAGTCTCACAGAGAACACTGAAGCTTTCTTT
NA,TRBV7-3,TRBJ2-5,CASSPTGLQETQYF,TGTGCCAGCAGCCCAACAGGTCTCCAAGAGACCCAGTACTTC
NA,TRBV5-1,TRBJ2-1,CASSLGGKNEQFF,TGCGCCAGCAGCTTGGGGGGCAAAAATGAGCAGTTCTTC
NA,TRBV19,TRBJ1-1,CASSIMGLDTEAFF,TGTGCCAGTAGTATCATGGGGCTAGACACTGAAGCTTTCTTT
NA,TRBV19,TRBJ1-1,CASSVQGNTEAFF,TGTGCCAGTAGTGTACAGGGGAACACTGAAGCTTTCTTT
TRBD1,TRBV7-9,TRBJ1-1,CASRQGPTLEAFF,TGTGCCAGCCGACAGGGGCCCACCCTTGAAGCTTTCTTT
TRBD1,TRBV5-1,TRBJ2-5,CASSYTGGVETQYF,TGCGCCAGCAGCTACACAGGGGGTGTGGAGACCCAGTACTTC
NA,TRBV6-1,TRBJ1-4,CASSEIGGADEKLFF,TGTGCCAGCAGTGAAATTGGGGGCGCTGATGAAAAACTGTTTTTT
TRBD1,TRBV7-2,TRBJ1-5,CASSWTGDNQPQHF,TGTGCCAGCAGCTGGACAGGGGACAATCAGCCCCAGCATTTT
TRBD1,TRBV5-1,TRBJ1-2,CASSSGTASYGYTF,TGCGCCAGCAGCTCCGGGACAGCCTCCTATGGCTACACCTTC
NA,TRBV7-3,TRBJ1-5,CASSPGAGQPQHF,TGTGCCAGCAGCCCAGGGGCCGGACAGCCCCAGCATTTT
TRBD2,TRBV9,TRBJ2-1,CASSVELAGGDNEQFF,TGTGCCAGCAGCGTAGAACTAGCGGGAGGGGACAATGAGCAGTTCTTC
TRBD1,TRBV10-2,TRBJ1-2,CASSGQGYGYTF,TGCGCCAGCAGTGGACAGGGCTATGGCTACACCTTC
TRBD1,TRBV15,TRBJ1-5,CATRSDRDSNQPQHF,TGTGCCACCAGGAGTGACAGGGATAGCAATCAGCCCCAGCATTTT
TRBD2,TRBV6-6,TRBJ2-7,CASSLSGGVAYEQYF,TGTGCCAGCAGTCTCTCGGGGGGGGTGGCCTACGAGCAGTACTTC
NA,TRBV6-1,TRBJ1-5,CARGQLSNQPQHF,TGTGCCAGAGGACAACTTAGCAATCAGCCCCAGCATTTT
TRBD1,TRBV30,TRBJ1-4,CAWKGAAEKLFF,TGTGCCTGGAAGGGGGCAGCTGAAAAACTGTTTTTT